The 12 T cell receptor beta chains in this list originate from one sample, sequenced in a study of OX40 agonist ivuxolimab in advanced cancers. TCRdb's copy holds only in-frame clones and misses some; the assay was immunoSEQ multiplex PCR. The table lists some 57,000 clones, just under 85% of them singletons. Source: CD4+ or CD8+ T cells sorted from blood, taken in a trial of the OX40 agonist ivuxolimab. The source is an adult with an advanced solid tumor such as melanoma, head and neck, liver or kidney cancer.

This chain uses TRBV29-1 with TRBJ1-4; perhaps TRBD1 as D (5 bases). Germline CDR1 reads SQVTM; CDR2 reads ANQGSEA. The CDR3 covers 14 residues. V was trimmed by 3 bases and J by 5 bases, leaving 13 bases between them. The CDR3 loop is CSVEGGDGNEKLFF. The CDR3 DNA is TGCAGCGTTGAGGGCGGGGACGGCAATGAAAAACTGTTTTTT.

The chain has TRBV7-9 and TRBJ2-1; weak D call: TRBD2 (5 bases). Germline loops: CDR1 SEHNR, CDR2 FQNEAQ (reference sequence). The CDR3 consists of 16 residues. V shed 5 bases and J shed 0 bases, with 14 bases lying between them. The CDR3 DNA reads TGTGCCAGCAGCCAAAGCGGAGCGAGCTCCTACAATGAGCAGTTCTTC. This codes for CASSQSGASSYNEQFF. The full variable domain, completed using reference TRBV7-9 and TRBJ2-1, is DTGVSQNPRHKITKRGQNVTFRCDPISEHNRLYWYRQTLGQGPEFLTYFQNEAQLEKSRLLSDRFSAERPKGSFSTLEIQRTEQGDSAMYLCASSQSGASSYNEQFFGPGTRLTVL.

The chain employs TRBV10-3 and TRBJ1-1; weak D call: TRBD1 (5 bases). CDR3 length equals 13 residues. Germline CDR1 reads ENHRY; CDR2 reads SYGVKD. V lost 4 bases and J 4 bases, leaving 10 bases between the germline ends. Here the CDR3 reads CAISGGGGTEAFF. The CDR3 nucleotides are TGTGCCATCAGTGGGGGGGGTGGCACTGAAGCTTTCTTT.

DNA for the CDR3: TGTGCCAGCAGCCCGAGTAGGGTTACAGGGATGAAAAACATTCAGTACTTC. Its translation: CASSPSRVTGMKNIQYF. The chain employs TRBV5-4 and TRBJ2-4; possible D gene TRBD1, 6 bases. Germline lookup yields CDR1 SGHNT and CDR2 YYREEE (reference sequence). The CDR3 totals 17 residues. Trimming removed 4 bases from V and 4 bases from J, with 21 bases in between.

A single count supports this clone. CDR3: CASSFPTSGTDTGELFF. The CDR3 DNA follows: TGTGCCAGCAGCTTCCCAACTAGCGGGACAGACACCGGGGAGCTGTTTTTT. J is TRBJ2-2 and V is TRBV5-8; 10 bases fit TRBD2. The V segment lost 2 bases and the J segment 3 bases; nucleotides outside the gene matches: 7. This CDR3 has 17 residues. Germline V lookup: CDR1 SGHTS, CDR2 YDEGEE.

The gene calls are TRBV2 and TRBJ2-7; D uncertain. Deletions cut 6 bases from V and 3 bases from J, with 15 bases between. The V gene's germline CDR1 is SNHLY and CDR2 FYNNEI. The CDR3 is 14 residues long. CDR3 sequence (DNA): TGTGCCAGCAGCGCACGTACCCAGAGCTACGAGCAGTACTTC. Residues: CASSARTQSYEQYF.

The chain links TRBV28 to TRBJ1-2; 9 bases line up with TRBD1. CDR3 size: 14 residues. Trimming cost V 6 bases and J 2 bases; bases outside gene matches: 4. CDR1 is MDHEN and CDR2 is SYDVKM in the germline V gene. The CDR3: CASRGTGKNYGYTF. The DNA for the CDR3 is TGTGCCAGCAGGGGGACAGGGAAAAACTATGGCTACACCTTC.

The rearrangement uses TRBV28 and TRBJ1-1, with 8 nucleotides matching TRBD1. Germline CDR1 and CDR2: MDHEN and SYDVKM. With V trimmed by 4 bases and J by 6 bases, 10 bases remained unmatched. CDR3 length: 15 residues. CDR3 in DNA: TGTGCCAGCAGTTCCTACGGACAGGGTGGGGCTGAAGCTTTCTTT. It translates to CASSSYGQGGAEAFF.

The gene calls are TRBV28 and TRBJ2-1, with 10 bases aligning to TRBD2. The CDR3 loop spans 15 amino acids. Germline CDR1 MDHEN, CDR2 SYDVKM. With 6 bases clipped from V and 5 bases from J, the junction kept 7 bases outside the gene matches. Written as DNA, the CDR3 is TGTGCCAGCAGCCTTACTAGCGGGGTAGACAATGAGCAGTTCTTC. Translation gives CASSLTSGVDNEQFF.

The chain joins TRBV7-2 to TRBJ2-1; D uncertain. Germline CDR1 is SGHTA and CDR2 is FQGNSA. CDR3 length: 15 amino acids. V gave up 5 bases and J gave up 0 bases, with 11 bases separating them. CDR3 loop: CASSSLRSSYNEQFF. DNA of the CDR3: TGTGCCAGCAGCAGCCTAAGGAGCTCCTACAATGAGCAGTTCTTC.

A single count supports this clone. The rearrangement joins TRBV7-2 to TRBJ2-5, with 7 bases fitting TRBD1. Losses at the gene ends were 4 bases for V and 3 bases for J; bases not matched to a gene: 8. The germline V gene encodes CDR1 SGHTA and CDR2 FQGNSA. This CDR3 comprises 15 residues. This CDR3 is CASSSTGTVKETQYF. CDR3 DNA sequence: TGTGCCAGCAGCTCAACCGGGACAGTAAAAGAGACCCAGTACTTC.

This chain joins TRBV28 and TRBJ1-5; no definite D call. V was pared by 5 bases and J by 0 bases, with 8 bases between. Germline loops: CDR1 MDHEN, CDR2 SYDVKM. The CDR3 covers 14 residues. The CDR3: CASSDDRSNQPQHF. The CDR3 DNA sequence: TGTGCCAGCAGTGATGACCGTAGCAATCAGCCCCAGCATTTT. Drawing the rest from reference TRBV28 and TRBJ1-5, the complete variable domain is DVKVTQSSRYLVKRTGEKVFLECVQDMDHENMFWYRQDPGLGLRLIYFSYDVKMKEKGDIPEGYSVSREKKERFSLILESASTNQTSMYLCASSDDRSNQPQHFGDGTRLSIL.